Each of the 7 T cell receptor beta chains below was sequenced from the same sample in a study of beta chain features in type 1 diabetes. Study observations and caveats: Moderate but significant shortening of TCRB CDR3s was recorded in all four CD4+ subsets from Type 1 diabetes patients.

Expressed TCRB transcripts got sequenced, as all isolated RNA was reverse transcribed. Repertoires were generated with immunoSEQ multiplex PCR, while TCRdb's copy carries only in-frame clones and drops some. The table shows 300,000 to 350,000 clones, with about a tenth occurring only once. For these TCRs, the target antigens are not known. The sequenced material came from central memory CD4+ T cells from blood. All receptors come from a young man with type 1 diabetes.

This clone turned up a few times. This chain uses TRBV4-3 with TRBJ1-2, with 10 bases aligning to TRBD1. Germline V gene lookup returns CDR1 LGHNA and CDR2 YSLEER. Losses at the gene ends were 3 bases for V and 3 bases for J; bases not matched to a gene: 1. There are 14 residues in the CDR3. The CDR3 nucleotides are TGCGCCAGCAGCCATGGGACAGGGGACTATGGCTACACCTTC. As protein: CASSHGTGDYGYTF.

This clone appeared a few times. V and J are TRBV2 and TRBJ2-1, with 11 nucleotides matching TRBD2. Trimming took 4 bases from V and 2 from J; bases not matched to a gene: 1. CDR3 length: 15 amino acids. CDR1 SNHLY and CDR2 FYNNEI come from the germline V gene. The CDR3 sequence: CASSVAGGTYNEQFF. The CDR3 DNA reads as TGTGCCAGCAGTGTAGCGGGGGGGACCTACAATGAGCAGTTCTTC.

The V call is TRBV7-6, the J call TRBJ2-1; 7 bases align to TRBD1. The V gene end was trimmed by 5 bases and the J gene end by 3 bases; junction bases not matched to a gene: 7. This CDR3 spans 15 amino acids. Germline CDR1 reads SGHVS; CDR2 reads FNYEAQ. The CDR3 region has the DNA TGTGCCAGCAGCGTGACAGGGAGCCGCTACAATGAGCAGTTCTTC. It encodes CASSVTGSRYNEQFF.

This clone turned up a few times. The rearrangement joins TRBV7-6 to TRBJ2-3; 7 bases align to TRBD2. The CDR3 sequence is 15 residues long. Looked up from germline, CDR1 is SGHVS and CDR2 is FNYEAQ. Trimming removed 6 bases from V and 1 base from J; junction bases left unmatched: 7. CDR3 protein: CASRRSGERTDTQYF. The CDR3 DNA follows: TGTGCCAGCAGACGGAGCGGGGAGCGCACAGATACGCAGTATTTT.

This clone has more than one count but fewer than ten. The V and J genes are TRBV21-1 and TRBJ2-5. TRBV21-1 is a recognized pseudogene. This CDR3 has 17 amino acids. CDR3 sequence reads: CASSKGPLRSRGETQYF. The CDR3 DNA reads TGTGCCAGCAGCAAAGGGCCCCTTAGAAGCCGTGGGGAGACCCAGTACTTC.

The CDR3 region has the DNA TGTGCCAGCTCACCACGCGGGGGAGCCTCCTACGAGCAGTACTTC. This translates into CASSPRGGASYEQYF. The rearrangement uses TRBV18 and TRBJ2-7; 7 nucleotides match TRBD2. The CDR3 is 15 residues long. Unmatched junction bases numbered 3, after V lost 1 base and J lost 0 bases. Germline V gives CDR1 KGHSH, CDR2 LQKENI.

This clone was observed a single time. The genes are TRBV30 and TRBJ1-2; D perhaps matches TRBD1 (6 bases). CDR1 is GTSNPN, CDR2 SVGIG, per germline (reference sequence). V was shortened by 1 base and J by 8 bases, with 11 bases between the two germline ends. This CDR3 has 12 amino acids. The CDR3 DNA reads TGTGCCTGGAGTGACAGGGATTACGGCTACACCTTC. Encoded protein: CAWSDRDYGYTF.